This TCR beta chain was profiled in a study of shared clonotypes between healthy human individuals. Study-level points and caveats: The represented genetic and exposure-history diversity was limited by the small number of donors. For naive CD4 cells, approximately 5% of clonotypes were shared across a handful of donors.

Using immunoSEQ multiplex PCR, the repertoire was profiled, and TCRdb retains in-frame clones only, with some absent. The sample holds over a million clones, around 82% seen once. Points on this clone: Its antigen is unknown.

Germline V gives CDR1 LGHNA, CDR2 YSLEER. J gave up 8 bases and V 4 bases, and 3 bases lay outside the gene matches. This CDR3 is 13 amino acids long. Sequencing was done on a sample of memory CD4+ T cells from PBMCs. This sample's subset: CD45RA-negative fraction. This clonotype was sampled from a man aged 18 to 29 in good health. Some clones in this sample may be carry-over from other donors' samples. The genes are TRBV4-3 and TRBJ2-4, with 9 bases lining up with TRBD2. The CDR3 nucleotides are TGCGCCAGCAGCCTGCGGGGGGGGGACATTCAGTACTTC. Protein: CASSLRGGDIQYF.